This T cell receptor (beta chain) came from a study of shared clonotypes between healthy human individuals. CDR1 is SQVTM and CDR2 is ANQGSEA in the germline V gene. CDR3 length: 8 residues. The germline V and J ends were trimmed by 7 bases and 4 bases, with 2 bases remaining between them. Tens of thousands of T cell genomes (about 0.2 ug DNA) went into each sorted-subset replicate. Clones were sequenced by immunoSEQ multiplex PCR, and TCRdb holds only the in-frame ones, with some missing. The data hold approximately 1,500,000 clones, with approximately 96% observed a single time. This receptor was identified in a man aged 25-45 years in good health. Source material: naive CD4+ T cells sorted from blood. Subset described: CD45RA+ positively selected. The chain recombines TRBV29-1 with TRBJ2-7; D remains unclear. In DNA, the CDR3 is TGCAGCGCTTACGAGCAGTACTTC. Amino acid sequence: CSAYEQYF.